This paragraph reports one T cell receptor (beta chain). The antigen it binds to is not known. Base qualities are missing; no much larger clone stands one base away. The data are from a study of control samples from healthy donors and cancer patients (TCRdb year 2020). CDR1 and CDR2 (MNHEY, SVGAGI) derive from the germline V gene. The CDR3 runs 14 residues from the cysteine to the phenylalanine. The sequence is cut down to CDR3 DNA, 42 bases in frame from base 1. The V end loses 0 bases and the J end loses 0 bases, and a stretch of 4 bases separates them. Preparation of the library involved the immunoSEQ multiplex PCR assay. In TCRdb, the immuneACCESS table is reduced to in-frame sequences with V and J assigned. These tables do not hold every clone; where another copy was compared, an unresolved V gene accounts for under half, and the others remain unexplained. Counted in this sample were roughly 93,000 clones; 85% to 90% of them appeared once. The ten largest account for less than 10% of the sample.

The material sequenced was PBMCs. This receptor was obtained from a woman between 45 and 60 years old with colorectal cancer. The chain is assembled from TRBV6-5 and TRBJ2-3; the D gene cannot be named for sure. The CDR3 protein: CASSYSYSTDTQYF. The bases read TGTGCCAGCAGTTACTCCTACAGCACAGATACGCAGTATTTT.